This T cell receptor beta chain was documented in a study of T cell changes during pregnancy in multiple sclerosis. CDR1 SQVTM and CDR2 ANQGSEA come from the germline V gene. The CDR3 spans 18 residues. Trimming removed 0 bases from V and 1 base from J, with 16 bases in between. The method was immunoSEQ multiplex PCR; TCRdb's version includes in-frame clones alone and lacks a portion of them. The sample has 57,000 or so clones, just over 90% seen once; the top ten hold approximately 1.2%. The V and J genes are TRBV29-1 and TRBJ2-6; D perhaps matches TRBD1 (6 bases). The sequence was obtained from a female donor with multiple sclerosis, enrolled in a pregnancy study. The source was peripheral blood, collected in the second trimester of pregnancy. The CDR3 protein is CSVEDGQPDLSGANVLTF. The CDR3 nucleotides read TGCAGCGTTGAAGATGGACAGCCGGACCTTTCTGGGGCCAACGTCCTGACTTTC.